This T cell receptor (beta chain) originates from a study of T cell repertoires in cytomegalovirus infection. Whole-study context: CMV epitopes used comprised recently identified HLA-C-restricted ones and well-studied HLA-B-restricted ones. Public TCR beta signatures were indicative of both CMV infection and a matching HLA type.

TCRdb reprocessed the reads via MiXCR and lists one record per CDR3 protein. Here the sample spans about 830,000 distinct CDR3 sequences, approximately 32% being singletons. Study results and limitations: CMV carriers having the relevant HLA were flagged by cumulative public TCR beta family frequency. CMV-specific TCR beta clonotypes restricted by HLA-C dominated the ex vivo response.

The CDR3 extends over 14 amino acids. J gave up 8 bases and V 10 bases, and 13 bases lay outside the gene matches. A remark on this clonotype: Its matching antigen is unknown. This sequence may be a read error, since a much larger clone differs from it by one base.

This TCR derives from a human donor in good health (CMV status not recorded). Some clones in this sample may be carry-over from other donors' samples. This sample comprised cultured CD8+ T cells from PBMCs, obtained from culture after CMV antigen stimulation. The rearrangement joins TRBV12-3 or TRBV12-4 to TRBJ2-1; 8 bases align to TRBD2. In nucleotides, the CDR3 is TGTGCCAACTTACGGGGGGGCAGTCGCGATGAGCAGTTCTTC. This sequence encodes CANLRGGSRDEQFF.